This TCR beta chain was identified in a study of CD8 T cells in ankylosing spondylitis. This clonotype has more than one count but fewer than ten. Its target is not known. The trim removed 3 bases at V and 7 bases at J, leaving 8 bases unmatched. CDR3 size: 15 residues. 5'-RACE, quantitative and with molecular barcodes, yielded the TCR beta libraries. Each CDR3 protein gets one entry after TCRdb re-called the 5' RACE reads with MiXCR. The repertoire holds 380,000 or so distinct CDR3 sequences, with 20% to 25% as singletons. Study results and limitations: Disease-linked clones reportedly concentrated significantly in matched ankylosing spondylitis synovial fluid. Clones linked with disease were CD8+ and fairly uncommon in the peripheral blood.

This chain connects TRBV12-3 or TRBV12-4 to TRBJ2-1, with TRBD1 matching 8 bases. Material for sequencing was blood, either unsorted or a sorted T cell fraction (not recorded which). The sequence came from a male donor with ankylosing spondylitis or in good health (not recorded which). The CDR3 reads CASSFPRRGRNEQFF. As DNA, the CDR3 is TGTGCCAGCAGTTTCCCGCGCAGGGGGCGGAATGAGCAGTTCTTC.